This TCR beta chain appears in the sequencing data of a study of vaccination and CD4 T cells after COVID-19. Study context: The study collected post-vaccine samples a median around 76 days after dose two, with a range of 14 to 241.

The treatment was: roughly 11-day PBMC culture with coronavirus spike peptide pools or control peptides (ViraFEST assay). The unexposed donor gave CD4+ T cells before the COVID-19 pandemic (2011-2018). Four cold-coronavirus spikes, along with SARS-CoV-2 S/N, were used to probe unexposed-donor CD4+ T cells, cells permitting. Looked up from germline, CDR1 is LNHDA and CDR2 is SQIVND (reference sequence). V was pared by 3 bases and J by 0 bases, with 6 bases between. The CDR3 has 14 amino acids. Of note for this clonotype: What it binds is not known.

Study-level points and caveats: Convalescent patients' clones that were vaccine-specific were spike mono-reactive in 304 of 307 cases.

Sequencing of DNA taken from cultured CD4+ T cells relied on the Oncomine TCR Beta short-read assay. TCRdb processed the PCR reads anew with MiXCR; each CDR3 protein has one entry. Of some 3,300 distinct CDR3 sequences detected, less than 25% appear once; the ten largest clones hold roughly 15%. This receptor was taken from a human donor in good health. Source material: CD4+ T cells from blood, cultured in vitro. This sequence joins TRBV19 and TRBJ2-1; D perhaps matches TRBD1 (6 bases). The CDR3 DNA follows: TGTGCCAGTAGTATGGACAGCTCCTACAATGAGCAGTTCTTC. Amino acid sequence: CASSMDSSYNEQFF.